This TCR beta chain was sequenced during a study of T cells in women clearing cervical HPV infection. Study information: Case blood was drawn when the lesion was first found; control blood after infection became undetectable.

Data came from immunoSEQ multiplex PCR; TCRdb stores just in-frame clones and leaves some out. The sample table includes about 30,000 clones. This TCR was recovered from a woman aged 18 to 75 with a cervical HPV16 infection that either progressed to CIN3+ or cleared (not recorded which). Sequences were obtained from blood buffy coat.

The sequenced part of the CDR3 DNA is TGTGCCAGCAGCTTGGACAGTGGAAACACC. It is translated as CASSLDSGNT. The whole CDR3 is CASSLDSGNTIYF. V gene TRBV7-9 combines with J gene TRBJ1-3; weak D call: TRBD1 (6 bases). The read gets to within 3 residues of the CDR3 end, and the germline J gene fills in the rest. CDR3 length: 13 residues. CDR1 is SEHNR and CDR2 is FQNEAQ in the germline V gene (reference sequence). The V end lost 3 bases, the J end lost 3 bases, and 6 bases lay between the germline ends.